This T cell receptor beta chain was sequenced during a study of CD8+CD57+ T cells in acquired aplastic anemia. Across the whole study: DNA per sorted CD4+ or CD8+ sample ranged roughly 0.17 to 27.4 ug, averaging roughly 3.5 ug. Healthy donors averaged about 11 million reads for CD4+ cells. Study-level findings and limits: Almost 30 shared CD8+ CDR3s appeared highly expressed within patients' immunodominant clones.

This clonotype occurred many times. As yet, its antigen is unknown. Genomic DNA templated the TCR beta VDJ and CDR3 profiling. MiXCR, applied by TCRdb to the reads, yields one record per CDR3 protein. Of around 400,000 distinct CDR3 sequences listed, about 70% were seen once; the top ten hold approximately 4%. The germline CDR1 and CDR2 sequences are SGHTA and FQGNSA. The CDR3 is made up of 13 amino acids. V was shortened by 5 bases and J by 11 bases, with 18 bases between the two germline ends. The sequencing input was sorted CD4+, CD8+, or CD8+CD57+ T cells (not recorded which) from PBMCs. This clonotype was sampled from a human donor in good health, serving as a control. This chain uses TRBV7-2 with TRBJ1-1; a possible D gene is TRBD1 (6 bases). This chain's CDR3 is CASSQAHRDNAFF. CDR3 sequence (DNA): TGTGCCAGCAGCCAAGCCCACAGGGACAACGCTTTCTTT.